Given below is one T cell receptor beta chain in context. Its antigen remains unidentified. V lost 1 base and J lost 9, with 13 bases in between. CDR3 length: 15 residues. The germline V gene encodes CDR1 MNHEY and CDR2 SVGAGI. This specimen belongs to a study of beta chain features in type 1 diabetes. The sequenced template was cDNA made from the entire isolated RNA. Sequencing used immunoSEQ multiplex PCR; TCRdb keeps in-frame clones, though not all of them. The table lists 600,000 to 700,000 clones, around 15% of them singletons, with approximately 0.021% in the top ten. A sort by CD45RO/CCR7/CD25/CD127/CD95/CD27 yielded CD4+ naive, central memory, regulatory and stem cell-like memory cells. Findings of the study overall: Among patients with Type 1 diabetes, TCRB CDR3s were moderately but significantly shorter in every one of the four CD4+ subsets. For type 1 diabetes patients, VDJ junctions showed fewer insertions and more deletions.

The chain couples TRBV6-5 to TRBJ1-6, with no clear D. Sequencing was performed on naive CD4+ T cells from blood. This sequence was found in a man in his late teens or twenties with type 1 diabetes. The CDR3 nucleotides are TGTGCCAGCAGTTACTTCCCAACCGGAGGTTCACCCCTCCACTTT. This gives the protein CASSYFPTGGSPLHF.